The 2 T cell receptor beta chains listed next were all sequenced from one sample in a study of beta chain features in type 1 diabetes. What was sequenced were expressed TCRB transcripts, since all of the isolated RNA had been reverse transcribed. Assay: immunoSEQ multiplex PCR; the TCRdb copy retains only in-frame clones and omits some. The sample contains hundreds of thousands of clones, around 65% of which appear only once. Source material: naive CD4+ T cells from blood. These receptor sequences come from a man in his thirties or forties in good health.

Here the CDR3 DNA reads TGCGCCAGCAGCTTGGCCGGGAGCCCTCTAGTTGAGACCCAGTACTTC. This encodes CASSLAGSPLVETQYF. This chain links TRBV5-1 with TRBJ2-5; tentatively, D is TRBD2 (6 bases). The CDR3 is 16 residues long. Trimming shortened V by 0 bases and J by 5 bases, and 17 bases separated the two germline ends. Germline V lookup: CDR1 SGHRS, CDR2 YFSETQ. Filled out from reference TRBV5-1 and TRBJ2-5, the complete variable domain reads KAGVTQTPRYLIKTRGQQVTLSCSPISGHRSVSWYQQTPGQGLQFLFEYFSETQRNKGNFPGRFSGRQFSNSRSEMNVSTLELGDSALYLCASSLAGSPLVETQYFGPGTRLLVL.

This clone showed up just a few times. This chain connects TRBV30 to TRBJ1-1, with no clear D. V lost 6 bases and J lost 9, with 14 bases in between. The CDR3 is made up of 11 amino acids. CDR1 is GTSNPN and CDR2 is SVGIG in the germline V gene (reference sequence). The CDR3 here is CACRREGKAFF. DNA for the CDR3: TGTGCCTGCCGGCGGGAAGGGAAAGCTTTCTTT.